This T cell receptor beta chain was recorded in a study of T cell clones after liver transplantation. Sequencing used immunoSEQ multiplex PCR; TCRdb keeps in-frame clones, though not all of them. Of 51,000 or so clones listed, less than 90% are singletons. From germline, CDR1 is MNHEY and CDR2 SVGAGI. V dropped 2 bases and J dropped 3; count of bases not matched to a gene: 6. There are 16 residues in the CDR3. The clonotype comes from a human patient who received a liver transplant. The graft donor may be the source of some T cells. The specimen comprised CD8+ T cells from blood, sampled 12 months after liver transplant. The V and J genes are TRBV6-5 and TRBJ1-3; TRBD1 agrees at 8 bases. The CDR3 coding sequence is TGTGCCAGCAGTTACGTTGTGACAGGGGTTGGAAACACCATATATTTT. Translated, it gives CASSYVVTGVGNTIYF.